The next 24 T cell receptor beta chains were all read from a single sample in a study of cytomegalovirus exposure and HLA in healthy donors. In the PCR, 60 Vbeta and 13 Jbeta primers were used. Sequencing used immunoSEQ multiplex PCR; TCRdb keeps in-frame clones, though not all of them. The sample shows 130,000 or so clones, over 75% of them seen only once. The material sequenced was PBMCs. The receptors originated from a man between 25 and 39 years old in good health and CMV-seronegative.

V gene TRBV10-3 combines with J gene TRBJ1-2, with 7 bases that match TRBD1. Germline CDR1 reads ENHRY; CDR2 reads SYGVKD. This CDR3 is 15 amino acids long. The V and J ends lost 5 bases and 4 bases, in that order; junction bases with no gene match: 10. CDR3 amino acids: CAISTIGQDPYGYTF. CDR3 nucleotide sequence: TGTGCCATCAGTACTATAGGACAGGACCCCTATGGCTACACCTTC.

This clone was counted a few times. V gene TRBV2 combines with J gene TRBJ1-1; tentative D call: TRBD1 (6 bases). The CDR3 is 13 amino acids. Trimming left V 7 bases short and J 1 base short, with 10 bases between. In germline, CDR1 is SNHLY, CDR2 FYNNEI. CDR3 in amino acids: CASTGQKNTEAFF. Written as DNA, the CDR3 is TGTGCCAGCACTGGACAGAAGAACACTGAAGCTTTCTTT.

The rearrangement joins TRBV14 to TRBJ2-7, with a tentative D call TRBD1 (5 bases). The CDR3 sequence is 15 residues long. The V gene's germline CDR1 is SGHDN and CDR2 FVKESK. Trimming left V 0 bases short and J 6 bases short, with 15 bases between. CDR3 DNA: TGTGCCAGCAGCCAAGACCTTGGACAACCTCGCGAGCAGTACTTC. As protein: CASSQDLGQPREQYF.

The chain carries TRBV7-8 and TRBJ1-2, with a tentative D call TRBD1 (6 bases). Trimming took off 6 bases at V and 8 bases at J, with 19 bases between the two ends. Germline V gene sequence: CDR1 SGHVS, CDR2 FQNEAQ. There are 14 residues in the CDR3. The CDR3 bases are TGTGCCAGCAGGGGCGCGGGAGCAGGGGCCGGCTACACCTTC. It is translated as CASRGAGAGAGYTF.

J is TRBJ1-5 and V is TRBV7-2, with no clear D. Trimming removed 1 base from V and 3 bases from J, with 10 bases in between. CDR1 SGHTA and CDR2 FQGNSA come from the germline V gene. CDR3 length equals 15 residues. The CDR3 here is CASSLVSQNNQPQHF. The CDR3 DNA follows: TGTGCCAGCAGCTTAGTTTCCCAGAACAATCAGCCCCAGCATTTT.

This CDR3 is CASSRTVQPQHF. In DNA, the CDR3 is TGTGCCAGCAGTAGGACTGTCCAGCCCCAGCATTTT. The V call is TRBV28, the J call TRBJ1-5; D uncertain. The CDR3 loop spans 12 amino acids. The V gene lost 5 bases and the J gene lost 7 bases, with 9 bases spanning the gap. The V gene's germline CDR1 is MDHEN and CDR2 SYDVKM.

This sequence joins TRBV6-5 and TRBJ1-1; D gene unclear. The germline gives CDR1 MNHEY, CDR2 SVGAGI. V lost 1 base to trimming and J lost 4 bases, with 4 bases between them. CDR3 length: 12 amino acids. CDR3 bases: TGTGCCAGCAGTTACTTCGTCACTGAAGCTTTCTTT. The encoded protein is CASSYFVTEAFF.

V usage is TRBV18 and J usage is TRBJ2-3; TRBD2 aligns across 8 bases. Germline CDR1 and CDR2: KGHSH and LQKENI. CDR3 size: 16 residues. Unmatched junction bases numbered 10, after V lost 4 bases and J lost 4 bases. The CDR3 DNA sequence: TGTGCCAGCTCACAAGGCCTAGCGGGCGAGGCAGATACGCAGTATTTT. Amino acid sequence: CASSQGLAGEADTQYF. The full variable domain, in which reference TRBV18 and TRBJ2-3 provide the parts outside the CDR3, is NAGVMQNPRHLVRRRGQEARLRCSPMKGHSHVYWYRQLPEEGLKFMVYLQKENIIDESGMPKERFSAEFPKEGPSILRIQQVVRGDSAAYFCASSQGLAGEADTQYFGPGTRLTVL.

The CDR3 nucleotides are TGTGCCAGCAGCCGAACCGGGACAGGGGATTCACCCCTCCACTTT. It translates to CASSRTGTGDSPLHF. This chain joins TRBV5-4 and TRBJ1-6; 10 bases line up with TRBD1. The length of the CDR3 is 15 residues. The ends lost 4 bases at V and 8 bases at J; junction bases unmatched: 6. The germline gives CDR1 SGHNT, CDR2 YYREEE (reference sequence).

The chain combines TRBV4-2 with TRBJ2-3, with 7 bases lining up with TRBD2. The CDR3 covers 17 residues. The ends lost 0 bases at V and 1 base at J; junction bases unmatched: 7. Germline V gives CDR1 LGHNA, CDR2 YNFKEQ. This CDR3 is CASSQEQPSGGTDTQYF. CDR3 DNA sequence: TGTGCCAGCAGCCAAGAACAACCCAGCGGGGGCACAGATACGCAGTATTTT.

In DNA form, the CDR3 reads TGCAGCGTTGACCTACAGTATAATTCACCCCTCCACTTT. Amino acids: CSVDLQYNSPLHF. The chain recombines TRBV29-1 with TRBJ1-6, with no clear D. The CDR3 is made up of 13 amino acids. Per the germline V gene, CDR1 is SQVTM and CDR2 is ANQGSEA. V lost 3 bases and J lost 4, with 7 bases in between.

V is TRBV5-1 and J is TRBJ2-7; TRBD2 is a possible D gene (5 bases). Trimming removed 3 bases at V and 6 bases at J, with 16 bases between. Germline CDR1 is SGHRS and CDR2 is YFSETQ. The CDR3 is 14 amino acids. For the CDR3, the DNA is TGCGCCAGCAGCTCGCGGGCCCTCCAAGGCGAGCAGTACTTC. Translation gives CASSSRALQGEQYF.

Details on this clone: Other DNA sequences within the sample encode an identical CDR3. V usage is TRBV18 and J usage is TRBJ1-1, with 9 nucleotides matching TRBD1. CDR1 is KGHSH and CDR2 is LQKENI in the germline V gene. Trimming took 5 bases from V and 2 from J; bases not matched to a gene: 6. This CDR3 is 15 amino acids long. The CDR3 spells CASSFSGQGNTEAFF. CDR3 in DNA: TGTGCCAGCTCATTTTCGGGACAGGGTAACACTGAAGCTTTCTTT.

This clone was detected a few times. The chain links TRBV19 to TRBJ2-7; 9 nucleotides align to TRBD2. From germline, CDR1 is LNHDA and CDR2 SQIVND (reference sequence). CDR3 length: 13 residues. After removal of 10 bases from V and 5 bases from J, the junction contained 9 bases not matched to a gene. CDR3 sequence reads: CATAASGAHEQYF. The CDR3 DNA is TGTGCCACCGCTGCTAGCGGGGCCCACGAGCAGTACTTC.

This sequence joins TRBV29-1 and TRBJ2-3; the match to TRBD2 covers 8 bases. Germline V gene data show CDR1 as SQVTM and CDR2 as ANQGSEA. Losses at the gene ends were 7 bases for V and 4 bases for J; bases not matched to a gene: 7. CDR3 size: 13 residues. CDR3 protein: CSATAGGPDTQYF. In nucleotides, the CDR3 is TGCAGCGCCACCGCGGGGGGTCCAGATACGCAGTATTTT.

The rearrangement joins TRBV7-6 to TRBJ2-7, with TRBD2 as a possible D gene (5 bases). V was trimmed by 5 bases and J by 5 bases, leaving 13 bases between them. The V gene's germline CDR1 is SGHVS and CDR2 FNYEAQ. The CDR3 sequence is 13 residues long. This CDR3 reads CASSDPGIDEQYF. For the CDR3, the DNA is TGTGCCAGCAGCGATCCCGGGATTGACGAGCAGTACTTC.

This clone has a handful of counts. The chain recombines TRBV15 with TRBJ2-5, with 11 bases that match TRBD2. The germline V gene encodes CDR1 LNHNV and CDR2 YYDKDF (reference sequence). This CDR3 spans 15 amino acids. V lost 1 base and J lost 5; bases outside the gene matches: 3. In nucleotides, the CDR3 is TGTGCCACCAGCAGAGTAGCGGGAGGGAGTGAGACCCAGTACTTC. This encodes CATSRVAGGSETQYF.

The rearrangement uses TRBV18 and TRBJ1-5; D gene ambiguous. Trimming pared 1 base from V and 0 bases from J, leaving 10 bases between. The germline gives CDR1 KGHSH, CDR2 LQKENI. This CDR3 comprises 16 residues. CDR3: CASSPLGLNSNQPQHF. The CDR3 region has the DNA TGTGCCAGCTCACCACTTGGACTGAATAGCAATCAGCCCCAGCATTTT.

The V and J genes are TRBV29-1 and TRBJ2-5, with D uncertain. Germline V gene sequence: CDR1 SQVTM, CDR2 ANQGSEA. The CDR3 contains 12 residues. The V gene lost 4 bases and the J gene lost 5 bases, with 11 bases spanning the gap. CDR3 sequence reads: CSVGTPGETQYF. The CDR3 DNA is TGCAGCGTTGGTACCCCCGGGGAGACCCAGTACTTC. Full variable domain (outside the CDR3, taken from reference TRBV29-1 and TRBJ2-5): SAVISQKPSRDICQRGTSLTIQCQVDSQVTMMFWYRQQPGQSLTLIATANQGSEATYESGFVIDKFPISRPNLTFSTLTVSNMSPEDSSIYLCSVGTPGETQYFGPGTRLLVL.

The chain couples TRBV7-3 to TRBJ1-1; D might be TRBD1 (5 bases). Between the trimmed V and J ends, which lost 3 bases and 2 bases, there was a span of 7 bases. Per the germline V gene, CDR1 is SGHTA and CDR2 is FQGTGA. This CDR3 is 13 amino acids long. The CDR3 protein is CASSLQGNTEAFF. The DNA for the CDR3 is TGTGCCAGCAGCTTGCAGGGTAACACTGAAGCTTTCTTT.

This chain joins TRBV27 and TRBJ1-6, with D maybe TRBD1 (5 bases). Deletions cut 5 bases from V and 10 bases from J, with 27 bases between. The CDR3 runs 18 residues. Per germline, CDR1 MNHEY and CDR2 SMNVEV (reference sequence). In DNA, the CDR3 is TGTGCCAGCAGTCCATTTGGGATTAGCGGGGCCTCCAGATCACCCCTCCACTTT. It is translated as CASSPFGISGASRSPLHF.

The chain is built from TRBV5-1 and TRBJ2-6; 11 bases line up with TRBD1. The ends lost 2 bases at V and 3 bases at J; junction bases unmatched: 16. The CDR3 extends over 21 amino acids. CDR1 is SGHRS and CDR2 is YFSETQ in the germline V gene. The DNA for the CDR3 is TGCGCCAGCAGCTTCTTATTCACCGGGACAGGGGGAGGATATGGGGCCAACGTCCTGACTTTC. This gives the protein CASSFLFTGTGGGYGANVLTF.

J is TRBJ1-2 and V is TRBV7-3; 7 bases map to TRBD1. J lost 6 bases, V lost 5 bases, and 6 bases had no gene match. CDR1 is SGHTA, CDR2 FQGTGA, per germline. The CDR3 contains 13 residues. CDR3 sequence reads: CASSQDRDHGYTF. CDR3 DNA: TGTGCCAGCAGCCAAGACAGGGACCATGGCTACACCTTC.

J is TRBJ2-7 and V is TRBV15; possibly TRBD1 for D (6 bases). The CDR3 has 15 residues. Germline CDR1 and CDR2: LNHNV and YYDKDF (reference sequence). Trimming took off 3 bases at V and 3 bases at J, with 15 bases between the two ends. The CDR3 here is CATSRVGDIGYEQYF. In nucleotides, the CDR3 is TGTGCCACCAGCAGGGTCGGGGACATCGGCTACGAGCAGTACTTC.